This T cell receptor (beta chain) stems from a study of shared clonotypes between healthy human individuals. Study outcomes and limitations: Generation probability values for non-shared clonotypes were lower than those for clonotypes shared by all four donors. Sorted-subset sequencing, rarefaction showed, was incomplete despite large depth.

About this clone: Its antigen is unidentified.

The repertoire was sequenced with immunoSEQ multiplex PCR; TCRdb's copy has only in-frame clones and lacks some. This sample carries around 2.1 million clones, about 93% of them seen once, and the ten largest clones take about 1.5%. Germline loops: CDR1 MNHEY, CDR2 SVGAGI. CDR3 length: 14 residues. V lost 5 bases, J lost 8 bases, and 15 bases lay in between. Naive CD8 cells, CD45RO-negative and positively selected for CCR7, excluded terminally differentiated effector memory CD45RA+ cells. Material: naive CD8+ T cells from PBMCs. The chain joins TRBV6-5 to TRBJ2-2; weak D call: TRBD1 (6 bases). This clonotype was obtained from a young man in good health. Some clones in this sample may be carry-over from other donors' samples. The CDR3 sequence: CASSPGHLTGELFF. The CDR3 DNA sequence: TGTGCCAGCAGTCCGGGACATTTGACGGGGGAGCTGTTTTTT.